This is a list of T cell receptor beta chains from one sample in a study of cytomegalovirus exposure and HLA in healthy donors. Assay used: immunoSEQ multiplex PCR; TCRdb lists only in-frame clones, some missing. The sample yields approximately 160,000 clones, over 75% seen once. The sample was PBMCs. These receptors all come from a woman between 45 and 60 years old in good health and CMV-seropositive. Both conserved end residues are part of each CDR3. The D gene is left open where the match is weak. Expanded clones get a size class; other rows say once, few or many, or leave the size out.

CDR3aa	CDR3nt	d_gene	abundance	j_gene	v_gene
CASSLDRGLNEQFF	TGCGCCAGCAGCCTGGACAGGGGGCTCAATGAGCAGTTCTTC	TRBD1	.	TRBJ2-1	TRBV5-1
CASSEGLGQGNEKLFF	TGTGCCAGCAGTGAAGGTCTTGGACAGGGGAATGAAAAACTGTTTTTT	TRBD1	.	TRBJ1-4	TRBV2
CASSLVTGSYEQYF	TGTGCCAGCAGCTTAGTGACAGGCTCCTACGAGCAGTACTTC	.	.	TRBJ2-7	TRBV7-2
CASSPGQQETQYF	TGTGCTAGCAGCCCGGGACAGCAAGAGACCCAGTACTTC	TRBD1	few	TRBJ2-5	TRBV7-7
CASSPDVDSSYNEQFF	TGTGCCAGCAGTCCGGACGTCGACAGCTCCTACAATGAGCAGTTCTTC	.	once	TRBJ2-1	TRBV13
CASSVRSSRLFF	TGTGCCAGCAGTGTACGGTCGAGTAGGCTGTTTTTT	.	.	TRBJ2-2	TRBV2
CASTRAQGFNTEAFF	TGTGCCAGTACCAGGGCCCAGGGGTTTAACACTGAAGCTTTCTTT	.	.	TRBJ1-1	TRBV19
CASTTGGRSGDYGYTF	TGTGCCAGCACCACCGGGGGACGAAGTGGGGACTATGGCTACACCTTC	.	.	TRBJ1-2	TRBV5-6
CASRGQGGGQPQHF	TGTGCCAGCAGGGGACAGGGAGGTGGTCAGCCCCAGCATTTT	TRBD1	.	TRBJ1-5	TRBV2
CASDRGDEQYF	TGTGCCTCGGACAGGGGAGATGAGCAGTACTTC	TRBD1	.	TRBJ2-7	TRBV19
CASSLWASGGGQETQYF	TGTGCCAGCAGTTTATGGGCTAGCGGGGGTGGACAAGAGACCCAGTACTTC	TRBD2	.	TRBJ2-5	TRBV28
CASSDGGGIAYEQYF	TGCGCCAGCAGTGACGGCGGGGGGATCGCCTACGAGCAGTACTTC	TRBD2	.	TRBJ2-7	TRBV10-2
CATSIGQGKETQYF	TGTGCCACCAGCATTGGGCAGGGGAAAGAGACCCAGTACTTC	.	.	TRBJ2-5	TRBV15
CASSSRRTKNIQYF	TGTGCCAGCAGTTCCCGGAGGACCAAAAACATTCAGTACTTC	.	.	TRBJ2-4	TRBV27
CSVAADRGISYEQYF	TGCAGCGTTGCCGCCGACAGGGGGATCTCCTACGAGCAGTACTTC	TRBD1	few	TRBJ2-7	TRBV29-1
CASKPPGGGSTDTQYF	TGTGCCAGCAAGCCCCCAGGGGGTGGAAGCACAGATACGCAGTATTTT	TRBD1	.	TRBJ2-3	TRBV28
CASSRLNTGELFF	TGTGCCAGCTCACGGCTGAACACCGGGGAGCTGTTTTTT	.	.	TRBJ2-2	TRBV18
CASSLLGGEKLFF	TGTGCCAGCAGTCTCCTCGGGGGTGAAAAACTGTTTTTT	.	.	TRBJ1-4	TRBV28
CASSLQGNEKLFF	TGTGCCAGCAGCTTACAGGGGAATGAAAAACTGTTTTTT	.	.	TRBJ1-4	TRBV7-2
CASSAAAAETYEQYF	TGTGCCAGCAGTGCGGCGGCAGCTGAGACCTACGAGCAGTACTTC	.	.	TRBJ2-7	TRBV2
CAISGLNPGSNQPQHF	TGTGCCATCAGTGGCCTAAATCCAGGTAGCAATCAGCCCCAGCATTTT	.	.	TRBJ1-5	TRBV10-3
CASSLGTGLAGVETQYF	TGTGCCAGCAGCTTAGGGACTGGGCTAGCGGGAGTGGAGACCCAGTACTTC	TRBD2	.	TRBJ2-5	TRBV7-9
CASSISGPGELFF	TGTGCCAGTAGTATATCAGGGCCCGGGGAGCTGTTTTTT	.	.	TRBJ2-2	TRBV19
CASSQECLQNPYEQYF	TGCGCCAGCAGCCAAGAATGCTTGCAGAACCCCTACGAGCAGTACTTC	.	once	TRBJ2-7	TRBV4-1
CASSRGDRVQETQYF	TGTGCCAGCTCACGGGGGGACAGGGTCCAAGAGACCCAGTACTTC	TRBD1	.	TRBJ2-5	TRBV18
CASSVGLAGWSYEQYF	TGTGCCAGCAGCGTGGGACTAGCGGGATGGTCCTACGAGCAGTACTTC	TRBD2	.	TRBJ2-7	TRBV9
CASSSGVSSGNTIYF	TGTGCCAGCAGCTCGGGTGTAAGCTCTGGAAACACCATATATTTT	.	.	TRBJ1-3	TRBV11-2
CASSLDLGGGNYEQYF	TGTGCCAGCAGCTTAGATTTAGGAGGGGGCAACTACGAGCAGTACTTC	.	once	TRBJ2-7	TRBV11-2
CASRGLGAMNTEAFF	TGTGCCAGCAGGGGTTTAGGGGCCATGAACACTGAAGCTTTCTTT	.	.	TRBJ1-1	TRBV2
CASSLTPADTQYF	TGTGCCAGCAGCTTAACTCCCGCAGATACGCAGTATTTT	.	.	TRBJ2-3	TRBV7-3
CASRLYTGAHEQYF	TGTGCCAGCAGATTATATACAGGGGCCCACGAGCAGTACTTC	TRBD1	.	TRBJ2-7	TRBV28
CASSQDEGNTIYF	TGCGCCAGCAGCCAAGACGAGGGAAACACCATATATTTT	.	few	TRBJ1-3	TRBV4-3
CASGTQANIQYF	TGTGCCAGCGGTACTCAGGCAAACATTCAGTACTTC	.	.	TRBJ2-4	TRBV6-6
CASSLLAGAVYEQYF	TGCGCCAGCAGCTTACTAGCGGGGGCCGTCTACGAGCAGTACTTC	TRBD2	.	TRBJ2-7	TRBV5-1
CASSPTGFTYEQYF	TGTGCCAGCTCCCCGACCGGGTTTACCTACGAGCAGTACTTC	.	.	TRBJ2-7	TRBV18
CSALENEKLFF	TGCAGTGCTCTAGAGAATGAAAAACTGTTTTTT	.	.	TRBJ1-4	TRBV20-1
CASNRQRGSQAFF	TGTGCCAGCAATAGACAGCGGGGCAGCCAAGCTTTCTTT	.	few	TRBJ1-1	TRBV6-6
CATSGAGSYEQYF	TGTGCCACCAGCGGTGCAGGGTCCTACGAGCAGTACTTC	.	.	TRBJ2-7	TRBV10-3
CASSPPGRDTGELFF	TGTGCCAGCAGCCCGCCTGGTCGCGACACCGGGGAGCTGTTTTTT	.	.	TRBJ2-2	TRBV4-2
CASSARQGTGNTIYF	TGTGCCAGCAGCGCCCGACAGGGGACGGGAAACACCATATATTTT	TRBD1	.	TRBJ1-3	TRBV9
CASSLTGTGIVNGYNF	TGTGCCAGCAGCCTTACCGGGACAGGGATTGTTAATGGCTACAACTTC	TRBD1	.	TRBJ1-2	TRBV14